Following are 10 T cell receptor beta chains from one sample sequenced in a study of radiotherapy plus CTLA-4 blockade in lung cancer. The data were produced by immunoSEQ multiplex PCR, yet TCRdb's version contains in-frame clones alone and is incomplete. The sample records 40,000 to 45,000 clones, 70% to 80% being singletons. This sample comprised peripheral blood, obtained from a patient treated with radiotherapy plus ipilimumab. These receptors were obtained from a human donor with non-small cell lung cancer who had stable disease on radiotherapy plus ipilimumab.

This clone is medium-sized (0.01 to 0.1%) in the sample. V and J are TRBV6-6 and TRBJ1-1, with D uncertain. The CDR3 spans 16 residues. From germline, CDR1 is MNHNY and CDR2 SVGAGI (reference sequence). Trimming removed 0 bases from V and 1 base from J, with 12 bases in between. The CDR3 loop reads CASSYSKITGNTEAFF. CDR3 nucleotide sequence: TGTGCCAGCAGTTACTCGAAAATTACGGGGAACACTGAAGCTTTCTTT.

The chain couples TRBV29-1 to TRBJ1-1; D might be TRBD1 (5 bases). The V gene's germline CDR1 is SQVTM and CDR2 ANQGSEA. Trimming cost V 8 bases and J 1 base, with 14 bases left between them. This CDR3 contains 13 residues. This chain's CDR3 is CSIRQIENTEAFF. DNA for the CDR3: TGCAGCATAAGACAGATTGAGAACACTGAAGCTTTCTTT.

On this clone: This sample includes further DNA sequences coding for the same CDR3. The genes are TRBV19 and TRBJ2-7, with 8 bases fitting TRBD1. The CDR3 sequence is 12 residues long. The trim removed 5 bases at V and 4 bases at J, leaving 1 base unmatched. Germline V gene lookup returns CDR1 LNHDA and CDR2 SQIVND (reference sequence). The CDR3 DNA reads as TGTGCCAGTAGTGACAGGGGATACGAGCAGTACTTC. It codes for CASSDRGYEQYF. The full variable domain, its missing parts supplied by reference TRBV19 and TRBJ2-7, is DGGITQSPKYLFRKEGQNVTLSCEQNLNHDAMYWYRQDPGQGLRLIYYSQIVNDFQKGDIAEGYSVSREKKESFPLTVTSAQKNPTAFYLCASSDRGYEQYFGPGTRLTVT.

Here the CDR3 reads CASRTGTSLETQYF. The CDR3 nucleotides are TGTGCCAGCAGGACCGGGACTAGTTTAGAGACCCAGTACTTC. This rearrangement joins TRBV2 to TRBJ2-5; 8 bases line up with TRBD2. The trim removed 6 bases at V and 4 bases at J, leaving 7 bases unmatched. This CDR3 comprises 14 residues. CDR1 SNHLY and CDR2 FYNNEI come from the germline V gene. Variable domain in full (rest from reference TRBV2 and TRBJ2-5): EPEVTQTPSHQVTQMGQEVILRCVPISNHLYFYWYRQILGQKVEFLVSFYNNEISEKSEIFDDQFSVERPDGSNFTLKIRSTKLEDSAMYFCASRTGTSLETQYFGPGTRLLVL.

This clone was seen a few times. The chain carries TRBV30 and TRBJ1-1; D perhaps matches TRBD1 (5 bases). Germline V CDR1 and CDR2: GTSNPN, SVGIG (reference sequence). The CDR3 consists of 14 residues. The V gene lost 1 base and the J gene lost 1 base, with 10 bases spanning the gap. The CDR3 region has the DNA TGTGCCTGGAGTGATCGGCAGGGGAACACTGAAGCTTTCTTT. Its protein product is CAWSDRQGNTEAFF.

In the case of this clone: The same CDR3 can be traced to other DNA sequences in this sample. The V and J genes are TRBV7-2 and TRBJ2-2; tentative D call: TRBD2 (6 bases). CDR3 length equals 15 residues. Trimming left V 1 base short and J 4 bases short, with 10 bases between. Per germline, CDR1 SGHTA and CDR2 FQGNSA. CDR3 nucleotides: TGTGCCAGCAGCTTAGTCCGGGGGAGCACCGGGGAGCTGTTTTTT. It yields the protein CASSLVRGSTGELFF.

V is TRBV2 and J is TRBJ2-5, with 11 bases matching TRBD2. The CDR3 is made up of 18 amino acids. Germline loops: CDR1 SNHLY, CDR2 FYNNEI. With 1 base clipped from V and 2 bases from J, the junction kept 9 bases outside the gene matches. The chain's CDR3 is CASSEGFRVAGGQETQYF. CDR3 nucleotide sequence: TGTGCCAGCAGTGAAGGGTTTCGAGTAGCGGGGGGGCAAGAGACCCAGTACTTC.

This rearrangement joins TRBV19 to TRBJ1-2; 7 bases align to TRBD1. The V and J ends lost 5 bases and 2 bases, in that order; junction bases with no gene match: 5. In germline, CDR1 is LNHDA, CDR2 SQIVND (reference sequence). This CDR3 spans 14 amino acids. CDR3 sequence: CASSPYRGNYGYTF. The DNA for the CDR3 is TGTGCCAGTAGTCCCTACAGGGGCAACTATGGCTACACCTTC.

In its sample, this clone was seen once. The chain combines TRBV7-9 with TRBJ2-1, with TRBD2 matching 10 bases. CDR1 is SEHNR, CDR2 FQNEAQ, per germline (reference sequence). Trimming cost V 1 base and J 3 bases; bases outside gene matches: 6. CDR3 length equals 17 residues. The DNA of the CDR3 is TGTGCCAGCAGCTTAGGGTTAGCGGGGGGCCACTACAATGAGCAGTTCTTC. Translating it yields CASSLGLAGGHYNEQFF.

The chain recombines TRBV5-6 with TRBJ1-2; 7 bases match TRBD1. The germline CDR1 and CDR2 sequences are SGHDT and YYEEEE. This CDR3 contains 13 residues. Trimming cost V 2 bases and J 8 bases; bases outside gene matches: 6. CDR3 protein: CASSLGRGSGYTF. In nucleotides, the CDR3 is TGTGCCAGCAGCTTAGGCAGGGGGAGCGGCTACACCTTC.